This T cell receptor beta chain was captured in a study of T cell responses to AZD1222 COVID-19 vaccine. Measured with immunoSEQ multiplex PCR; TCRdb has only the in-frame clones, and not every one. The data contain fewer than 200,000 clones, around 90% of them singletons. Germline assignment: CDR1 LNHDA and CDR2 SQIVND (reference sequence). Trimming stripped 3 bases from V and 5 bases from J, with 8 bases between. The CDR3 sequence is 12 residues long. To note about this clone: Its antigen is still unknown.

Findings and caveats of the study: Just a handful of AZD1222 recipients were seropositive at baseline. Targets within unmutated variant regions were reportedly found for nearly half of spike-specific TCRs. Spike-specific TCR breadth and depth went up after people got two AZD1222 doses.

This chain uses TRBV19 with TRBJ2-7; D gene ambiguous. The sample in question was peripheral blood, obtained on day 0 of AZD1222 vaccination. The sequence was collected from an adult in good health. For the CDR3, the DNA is TGTGCCAGTAGTATCCCGCCCCACGAGCAGTACTTC. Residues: CASSIPPHEQYF.